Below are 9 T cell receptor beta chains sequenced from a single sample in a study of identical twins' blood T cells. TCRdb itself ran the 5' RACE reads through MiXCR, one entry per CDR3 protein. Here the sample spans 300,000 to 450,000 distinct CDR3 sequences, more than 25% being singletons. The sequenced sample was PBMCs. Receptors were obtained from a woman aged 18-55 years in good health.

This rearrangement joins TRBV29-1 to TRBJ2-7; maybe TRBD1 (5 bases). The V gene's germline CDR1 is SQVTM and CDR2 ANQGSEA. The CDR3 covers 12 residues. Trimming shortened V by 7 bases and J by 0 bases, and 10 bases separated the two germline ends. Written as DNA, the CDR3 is TGCAGCGGTCAGACAGACTCCTACGAGCAGTACTTC. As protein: CSGQTDSYEQYF.

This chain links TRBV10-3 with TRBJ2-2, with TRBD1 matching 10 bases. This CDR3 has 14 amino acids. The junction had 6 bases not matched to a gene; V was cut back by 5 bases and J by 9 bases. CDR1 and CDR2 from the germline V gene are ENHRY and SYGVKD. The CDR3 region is CAISTGTGDRELFF. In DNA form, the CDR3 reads TGTGCCATCAGTACCGGGACAGGGGACCGGGAGCTGTTTTTT.

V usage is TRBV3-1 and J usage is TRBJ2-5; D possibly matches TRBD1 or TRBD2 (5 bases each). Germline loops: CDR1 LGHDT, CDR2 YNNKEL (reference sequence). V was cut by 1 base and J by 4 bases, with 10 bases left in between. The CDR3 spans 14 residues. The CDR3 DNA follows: TGTGCCAGCAGCCAAGTATATGGGGGAGAGACCCAGTACTTC. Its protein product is CASSQVYGGETQYF.

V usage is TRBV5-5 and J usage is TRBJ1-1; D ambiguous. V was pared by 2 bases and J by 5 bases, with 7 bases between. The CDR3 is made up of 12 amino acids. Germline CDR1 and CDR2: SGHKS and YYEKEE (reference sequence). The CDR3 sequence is CASSFRSTEAFF. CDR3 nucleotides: TGTGCCAGCAGCTTTCGGTCAACTGAAGCTTTCTTT. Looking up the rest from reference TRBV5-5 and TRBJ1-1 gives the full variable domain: DAGVTQSPTHLIKTRGQQVTLRCSPISGHKSVSWYQQVLGQGPQFIFQYYEKEERGRGNFPDRFSARQFPNYSSELNVNALLLGDSALYLCASSFRSTEAFFGQGTRLTVV.

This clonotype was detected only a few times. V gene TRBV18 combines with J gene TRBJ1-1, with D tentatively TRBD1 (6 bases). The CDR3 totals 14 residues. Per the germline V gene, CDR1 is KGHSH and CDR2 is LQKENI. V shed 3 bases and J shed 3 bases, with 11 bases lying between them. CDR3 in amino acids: CASSPTAGDTEAFF. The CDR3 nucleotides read TGTGCCAGCTCACCTACGGCAGGGGACACTGAAGCTTTCTTT.

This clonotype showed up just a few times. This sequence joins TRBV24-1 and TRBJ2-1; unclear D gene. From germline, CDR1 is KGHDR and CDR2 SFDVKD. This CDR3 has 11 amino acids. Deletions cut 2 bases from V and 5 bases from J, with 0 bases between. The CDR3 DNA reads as TGTGCCACCAGTGATTACAATGAGCAGTTCTTC. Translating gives CATSDYNEQFF.

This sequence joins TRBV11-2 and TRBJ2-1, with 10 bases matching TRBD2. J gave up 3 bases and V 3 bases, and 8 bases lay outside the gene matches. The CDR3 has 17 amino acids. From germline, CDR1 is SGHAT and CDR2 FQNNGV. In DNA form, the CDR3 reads TGTGCCAGCAGCTTTACTAGCGGGGCCGAGATCTACAATGAGCAGTTCTTC. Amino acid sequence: CASSFTSGAEIYNEQFF.

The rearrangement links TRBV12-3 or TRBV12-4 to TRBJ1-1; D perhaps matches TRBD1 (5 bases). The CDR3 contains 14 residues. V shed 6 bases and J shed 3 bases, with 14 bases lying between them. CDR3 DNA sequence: TGTGCCAGCAGCCCAGCTGGGGGTTACACTGAAGCTTTCTTT. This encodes CASSPAGGYTEAFF.

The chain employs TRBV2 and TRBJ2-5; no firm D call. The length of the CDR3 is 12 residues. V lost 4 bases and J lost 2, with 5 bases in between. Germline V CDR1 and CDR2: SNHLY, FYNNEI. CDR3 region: CASSGQQETQYF. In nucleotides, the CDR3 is TGTGCCAGCAGTGGTCAGCAAGAGACCCAGTACTTC. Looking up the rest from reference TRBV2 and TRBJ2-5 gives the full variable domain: EPEVTQTPSHQVTQMGQEVILRCVPISNHLYFYWYRQILGQKVEFLVSFYNNEISEKSEIFDDQFSVERPDGSNFTLKIRSTKLEDSAMYFCASSGQQETQYFGPGTRLLVL.